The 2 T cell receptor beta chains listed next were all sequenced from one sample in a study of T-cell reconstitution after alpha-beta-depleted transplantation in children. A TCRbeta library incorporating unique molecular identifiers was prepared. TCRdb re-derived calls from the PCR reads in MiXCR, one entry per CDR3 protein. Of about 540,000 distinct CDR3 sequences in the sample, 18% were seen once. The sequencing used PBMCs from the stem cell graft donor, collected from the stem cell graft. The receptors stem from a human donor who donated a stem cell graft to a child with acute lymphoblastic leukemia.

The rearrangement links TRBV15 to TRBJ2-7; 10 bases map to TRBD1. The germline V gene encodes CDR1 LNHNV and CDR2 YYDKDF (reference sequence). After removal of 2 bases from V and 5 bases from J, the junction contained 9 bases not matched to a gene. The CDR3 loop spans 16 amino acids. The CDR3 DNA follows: TGTGCCACCAGCAGAACCACGGGACAGGGGCGCCACGAGCAGTACTTC. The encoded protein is CATSRTTGQGRHEQYF.

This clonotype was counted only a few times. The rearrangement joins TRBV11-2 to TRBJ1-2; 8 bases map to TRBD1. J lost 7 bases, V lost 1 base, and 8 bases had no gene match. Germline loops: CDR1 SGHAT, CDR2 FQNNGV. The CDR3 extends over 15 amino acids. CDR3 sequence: CASSLGGRGLVGYTF. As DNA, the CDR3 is TGTGCCAGCAGCTTAGGGGGCAGGGGGCTGGTTGGCTACACCTTC.